The TCR beta chain described here comes from a study of blood T cell repertoires in COVID-19. Study-wide context: The study drew acute and convalescent COVID-19 samples from the United States, Italy and Spain. PBMCs, B-cell-depleted T cells, or T cells were the source of the cDNA or gDNA that made up the material.

Original methodology: Amplification of reference gene primers provided the estimated nucleated cell counts. Method: immunoSEQ multiplex PCR; TCRdb's copy keeps in-frame clones and lacks some. V and J calls and clone size are copied from that table; D and trimming were computed from the DNA. The table shows under 200,000 clones, with 84% occurring only once. The J segment lost 6 bases and the V segment lost 5 bases, leaving 12 bases of the junction unmatched. The CDR3 runs to 15 residues. In germline, CDR1 is LNHDA, CDR2 SQIVND (reference sequence). This clone came up once. This chain links TRBV19 with TRBJ2-7, with TRBD1 matching over 8 bases. This clonotype originated in a woman aged 80 or over with COVID-19, enrolled during active disease. Material for sequencing was peripheral blood. In DNA, the CDR3 is TGTGCCAGTAGTGCAGGGGGCAGGGGGATGAGCGAGCAGTACTTC. It yields the protein CASSAGGRGMSEQYF.